Listed below are T cell receptor beta chains from one sample, sequenced in a study of T cells in Graves' hyperthyroidism and ophthalmopathy. TCRdb re-called the multiplex PCR reads with MiXCR, one entry per CDR3 protein. The sample lists 380,000 or so distinct CDR3 sequences, approximately 12% occurring once. Input material: blood. These receptors came from a man aged 25 to 45 with Graves' hyperthyroidism that later progressed to Graves' ophthalmopathy. Both conserved end residues are part of each CDR3. Each record gives: V gene, D gene, J gene, clone size, CDR3 length, CDR3 protein, CDR3 DNA. The D gene is left open where the match is weak. Clone size, where shown, is once, few, many, or a class for clones that have expanded.

V: TRBV20-1; D: NA; J: TRBJ2-7; size: NA; length: 14; CDR3: CSARHRVLTYEQYF; DNA: TGCAGTGCTAGACACAGGGTATTAACCTACGAGCAGTACTTC
V: TRBV5-1; D: TRBD1; J: TRBJ1-4; size: few; length: 15; CDR3: CASSLSDRENEKLFF; DNA: TGCGCCAGCAGCTTGTCGGACAGGGAAAATGAAAAACTGTTTTTT
V: TRBV12-3/TRBV12-4; D: NA; J: TRBJ2-6; size: few; length: 17; CDR3: CASSGSRGVYGANVLTF; DNA: TGTGCCAGCAGTGGATCCAGGGGGGTGTACGGGGCCAACGTCCTGACTTTC
V: TRBV3-1; D: NA; J: TRBJ1-1; size: many; length: 14; CDR3: CASSQSGHGTEAFF; DNA: TGTGCCAGCAGCCAATCCGGTCATGGGACTGAAGCTTTCTTT
V: TRBV20-1; D: TRBD2; J: TRBJ2-3; size: NA; length: 16; CDR3: CSAPRTSGGAGDTQYF; DNA: TGCAGTGCTCCGCGAACTAGCGGGGGGGCGGGAGATACGCAGTATTTT
V: TRBV28; D: NA; J: TRBJ2-1; size: NA; length: 15; CDR3: CASHPLGSSYNEQFF; DNA: TGTGCCAGCCATCCCCTCGGTAGCTCCTACAATGAGCAGTTCTTC
V: TRBV29-1; D: NA; J: TRBJ2-3; size: few; length: 15; CDR3: CSVEGGGGFTDTQYF; DNA: TGCAGCGTTGAGGGAGGAGGGGGGTTCACAGATACGCAGTATTTT
V: TRBV5-1; D: NA; J: TRBJ1-5; size: NA; length: 14; CDR3: CASSLGLNNQPQHF; DNA: TGCGCCAGCAGCTTGGGGCTGAACAATCAGCCCCAGCATTTT
V: TRBV6-5; D: NA; J: TRBJ2-3; size: few; length: 12; CDR3: CASSYIGDTQYF; DNA: TGTGCCAGCAGTTACATCGGAGATACGCAGTATTTT
V: TRBV10-2; D: NA; J: TRBJ2-5; size: few; length: 12; CDR3: CASSAGPGTQYF; DNA: TGCGCCAGCAGTGCGGGCCCAGGGACCCAGTACTTC
V: TRBV24-1; D: TRBD1; J: TRBJ2-5; size: many; length: 16; CDR3: CATSDLTGGAWETQYF; DNA: TGTGCCACCAGTGATCTGACAGGGGGCGCATGGGAGACCCAGTACTTC
V: TRBV29-1; D: TRBD1; J: TRBJ1-1; size: NA; length: 13; CDR3: CSAPGQLNTEAFF; DNA: TGCAGCGCCCCGGGACAGTTGAACACTGAAGCTTTCTTT
V: TRBV6-1; D: TRBD1; J: TRBJ1-4; size: many; length: 14; CDR3: CASSSWDRSEKLFF; DNA: TGTGCCAGCAGCTCTTGGGACAGGAGTGAAAAACTGTTTTTT
V: TRBV11-2; D: NA; J: TRBJ2-1; size: many; length: 13; CDR3: CASSSSGYNEQFF; DNA: TGTGCCAGCAGCTCAAGCGGATACAATGAGCAGTTCTTC
V: TRBV12-3/TRBV12-4; D: NA; J: TRBJ1-1; size: many; length: 15; CDR3: CASSLRGTKNTEAFF; DNA: TGTGCCAGCAGTTTACGCGGGACAAAGAACACTGAAGCTTTCTTT
V: TRBV2; D: NA; J: TRBJ2-7; size: many; length: 14; CDR3: CASGGYRDPGEQYF; DNA: TGTGCCAGCGGAGGTTACAGGGATCCTGGGGAGCAGTACTTC
V: TRBV15; D: NA; J: TRBJ1-6; size: few; length: 17; CDR3: CATSRGGGSSYNSPLHF; DNA: TGTGCCACCAGCAGAGGAGGGGGGAGCTCCTATAATTCACCCCTCCACTTT
V: TRBV5-5; D: NA; J: TRBJ2-7; size: NA; length: 13; CDR3: CASSNEPQGVQYF; DNA: TGTGCCAGCAGCAACGAGCCCCAGGGCGTGCAGTACTTC
V: TRBV5-5; D: TRBD2; J: TRBJ2-1; size: many; length: 13; CDR3: CASGTSGYNEQFF; DNA: TGTGCCAGCGGGACTAGCGGCTACAATGAGCAGTTCTTC
V: TRBV5-1; D: NA; J: TRBJ2-1; size: NA; length: 15; CDR3: CASRADPSSYNEQFF; DNA: TGCGCCAGCAGAGCAGACCCGAGCTCCTACAATGAGCAGTTCTTC
V: TRBV24-1; D: TRBD1; J: TRBJ1-2; size: NA; length: 14; CDR3: CATSEGQGVYGYTF; DNA: TGTGCCACCAGTGAGGGACAGGGTGTTTATGGCTACACCTTC
V: TRBV18; D: NA; J: TRBJ1-1; size: NA; length: 14; CDR3: CASSRRRGDPEAFF; DNA: TGTGCCAGCTCACGTAGGCGGGGGGACCCTGAAGCTTTCTTT
V: TRBV6-1; D: NA; J: TRBJ1-6; size: many; length: 16; CDR3: CASSPTGTLGISPLHF; DNA: TGTGCCAGCAGTCCAACCGGGACCCTAGGAATTTCACCCCTCCACTTT
V: TRBV6-1; D: TRBD1; J: TRBJ1-4; size: NA; length: 14; CDR3: CASSEQGAIEKLFF; DNA: TGTGCCAGCAGTGAACAGGGGGCAATTGAAAAACTGTTTTTT
V: TRBV13; D: TRBD1; J: TRBJ2-1; size: few; length: 14; CDR3: CASSLALTGDEQFF; DNA: TGTGCCAGCAGCCTAGCCCTGACAGGGGATGAGCAGTTCTTC
V: TRBV19; D: NA; J: TRBJ2-1; size: NA; length: 14; CDR3: CASNPTEGLNEQFF; DNA: TGTGCCAGTAACCCCACTGAGGGCCTCAATGAGCAGTTCTTC